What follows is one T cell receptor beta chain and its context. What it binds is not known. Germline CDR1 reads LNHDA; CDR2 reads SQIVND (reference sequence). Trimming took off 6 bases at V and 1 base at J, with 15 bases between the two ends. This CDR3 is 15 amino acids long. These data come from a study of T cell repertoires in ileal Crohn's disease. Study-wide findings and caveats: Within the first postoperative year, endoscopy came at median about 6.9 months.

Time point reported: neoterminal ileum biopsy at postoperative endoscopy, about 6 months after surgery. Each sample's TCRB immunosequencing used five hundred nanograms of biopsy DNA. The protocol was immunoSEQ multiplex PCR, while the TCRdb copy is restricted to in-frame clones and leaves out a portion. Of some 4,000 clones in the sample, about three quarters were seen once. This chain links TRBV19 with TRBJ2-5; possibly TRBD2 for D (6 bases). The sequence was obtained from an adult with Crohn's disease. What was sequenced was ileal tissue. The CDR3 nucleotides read TGTGCCAGTAGGACCCGGGACTCCCTCCAAGAGACCCAGTACTTC. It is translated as CASRTRDSLQETQYF.